What follows are 24 T cell receptor beta chains derived from one specimen sequenced in a study of CD8+CD57+ T cells in acquired aplastic anemia. TCR beta VDJ and CDR3 profiles were obtained from a genomic DNA template. TCRdb processed the reads anew with MiXCR; each CDR3 protein has one entry. The data contain 62,000 or so distinct CDR3 sequences, around half of them seen just once; the ten biggest clones take up about 8%. Sequences were obtained from sorted CD4+, CD8+, or CD8+CD57+ T cells (not recorded which) from PBMCs. These receptors originate from a human donor in good health, serving as a control.

This chain uses TRBV10-3 with TRBJ2-1; 9 bases match TRBD1. Germline V gene data show CDR1 as ENHRY and CDR2 as SYGVKD. V lost 6 bases to trimming and J lost 7 bases; unmatched junction nucleotides: 7. This CDR3 region has 14 residues. This CDR3 is CAIREGTGQNEQFF. The CDR3, as DNA: TGTGCCATCAGAGAAGGGACAGGGCAAAATGAGCAGTTCTTC.

The chain's CDR3 is CASSEPAAGLAGDEQFF. The CDR3 DNA is TGTGCCAGCAGTGAGCCCGCCGCGGGACTAGCGGGAGACGAGCAGTTCTTC. The V and J genes are TRBV25-1 and TRBJ2-1, with TRBD2 matching 14 bases. From germline, CDR1 is MGHDK and CDR2 SYGVNS. Losses at the gene ends were 3 bases for V and 10 bases for J; bases not matched to a gene: 11. The CDR3 loop spans 17 amino acids.

V is TRBV14 and J is TRBJ2-3; 7 bases are shared with TRBD1. Germline trimming cut 4 bases from V and 2 bases from J; bases unmatched to any gene: 3. In germline, CDR1 is SGHDN, CDR2 FVKESK. CDR3 length: 14 residues. The CDR3 region has the DNA TGTGCCAGCAGCCCGGGACAGATCACAGATACGCAGTATTTT. This codes for CASSPGQITDTQYF.

About this clonotype: Germline is not matched at one junction end, which may reflect a read error. This chain links TRBV2 with TRBJ1-2, with TRBD1 matching over 10 bases. The CDR3 is made up of 16 amino acids. Germline V CDR1 and CDR2: SNHLY, FYNNEI. The CDR3 protein is CAGRKGQGGANYGYTF. The CDR3, as DNA: TGTGCCGGCAGGAAAGGACAGGGGGGAGCTAACTATGGCTACACCTTC.

V gene TRBV29-1 combines with J gene TRBJ1-2, with 10 bases fitting TRBD1. Germline V gives CDR1 SQVTM, CDR2 ANQGSEA. The V segment lost 7 bases and the J segment 4 bases; nucleotides outside the gene matches: 9. CDR3 length: 14 amino acids. For the CDR3, the DNA is TGCAGCGCACAATCCGGGACAGGGGCCTATGGCTACACCTTC. As protein: CSAQSGTGAYGYTF. Supplemented by reference TRBV29-1 and TRBJ1-2, the full variable domain reads SAVISQKPSRDICQRGTSLTIQCQVDSQVTMMFWYRQQPGQSLTLIATANQGSEATYESGFVIDKFPISRPNLTFSTLTVSNMSPEDSSIYLCSAQSGTGAYGYTFGSGTRLTVV.

This clonotype was detected once. This chain connects TRBV2 to TRBJ2-7; perhaps TRBD2 as D (6 bases). V gave up 4 bases and J gave up 2 bases, with 15 bases separating them. CDR3 length: 15 residues. Per the germline V gene, CDR1 is SNHLY and CDR2 is FYNNEI. The DNA for the CDR3 is TGTGCCAGCAGTGTAGGTCCAGGGACTCCCTACGAGCAGTACGTC. This gives the protein CASSVGPGTPYEQYV.

V usage is TRBV29-1 and J usage is TRBJ1-6; maybe TRBD1 (5 bases). CDR3 length: 15 amino acids. Germline CDR1 and CDR2: SQVTM and ANQGSEA. V was shortened by 3 bases and J by 8 bases, with 17 bases between the two germline ends. CDR3 nucleotide sequence: TGCAGCGTTGATTGGATTACAGGCTGCCATTCACCCCTCCACTTT. It specifies CSVDWITGCHSPLHF.

The chain couples TRBV25-1 to TRBJ2-5, with D unclear. The CDR3 consists of 14 residues. Deletions cut 3 bases from V and 1 base from J, with 9 bases between. CDR1 and CDR2 from the germline V gene are MGHDK and SYGVNS. CDR3 sequence reads: CASSEPVSQETQYF. CDR3 nucleotide sequence: TGTGCCAGCAGTGAGCCCGTATCCCAAGAGACCCAGTACTTC. Based on the CDR3 plus reference TRBV25-1 and TRBJ2-5, the full variable domain is EADIYQTPRYLVIGTGKKITLECSQTMGHDKMYWYQQDPGMELHLIHYSYGVNSTEKGDLSSESTVSRIRTEHFPLTLESARPSHTSQYLCASSEPVSQETQYFGPGTRLLVL.

This chain joins TRBV6-1 and TRBJ1-2, with D maybe TRBD1 (6 bases). This CDR3 comprises 13 residues. V was clipped by 10 bases and J by 4 bases, with 16 bases between them. Germline values: CDR1 MNHNS, CDR2 SASEGT. CDR3 bases: TGTGCCATCAAGCCGGGGGCGAGCTATGGCTACACCTTC. Protein product: CAIKPGASYGYTF.

This clonotype was seen at least ten times. The chain recombines TRBV10-1 with TRBJ2-2, with D unresolved. The CDR3 is 15 amino acids. Between the trimmed V and J ends, which lost 9 bases and 0 bases, there was a span of 14 bases. CDR1 is WNHNN, CDR2 SYGVQD, per germline (reference sequence). The CDR3 region has the DNA TGCGCCAGGCTCAAAACCGACGCGAACACCGGGGAGCTGTTTTTT. Residues: CARLKTDANTGELFF.

V usage is TRBV5-5 and J usage is TRBJ2-3; D is unclear. The CDR3 contains 14 residues. Germline V gene data show CDR1 as SGHKS and CDR2 as YYEKEE (reference sequence). V was cut by 3 bases and J by 0 bases, with 8 bases left in between. CDR3 DNA sequence: TGTGCCAGCAGCTCCCTTCCTAGCACAGATACGCAGTATTTT. Its translation is CASSSLPSTDTQYF.

This clonotype is labeled as medium-sized (0.01 to 0.1%). The chain carries TRBV19 and TRBJ2-7; 7 nucleotides line up with TRBD1. With V trimmed by 6 bases and J by 4 bases, 9 bases remained unmatched. The V gene's germline CDR1 is LNHDA and CDR2 SQIVND (reference sequence). This CDR3 has 14 amino acids. This CDR3 is CASSLGTAEYEQYF. Here the CDR3 DNA reads TGTGCCAGTAGCCTTGGGACAGCAGAATACGAGCAGTACTTC.

This clonotype has only a few counts. V gene TRBV12-3 or TRBV12-4 combines with J gene TRBJ1-5, with 7 bases aligning to TRBD1. J was trimmed by 5 bases and V by 6 bases; bases with no gene match: 4. The CDR3 runs to 13 residues. CDR3 bases: TGTGCCAGCAGCACTGACAGGGATCAGCCCCAGCATTTT. Protein product: CASSTDRDQPQHF.

Turning to this clonotype: Germline and junction disagree at one end, which may indicate a read error. V usage is TRBV9 and J usage is TRBJ2-5, with TRBD2 matching over 14 bases. The CDR3 sequence is 16 residues long. Germline loops: CDR1 SGDLS, CDR2 YYNGEE. CDR3 sequence: CASSGGLAGAEETQCF. The CDR3 nucleotides read TGTGCCAGCAGCGGGGGACTAGCGGGGGCGGAAGAGACCCAGTGCTTC.

This clonotype was recorded at least ten times. The chain combines TRBV6-1 with TRBJ2-3; the D is unclear. The CDR3 has 14 amino acids. Trimming left V 1 base short and J 4 bases short, with 9 bases between. Germline lookup yields CDR1 MNHNS and CDR2 SASEGT. The CDR3 is CASSEVPDADTQYF. The CDR3 nucleotides read TGTGCCAGCAGTGAAGTCCCCGACGCAGATACGCAGTATTTT.

This sequence joins TRBV29-1 and TRBJ2-7, with D possibly matching TRBD2 (6 bases). Germline lookup yields CDR1 SQVTM and CDR2 ANQGSEA. The CDR3 is 14 residues long. With 4 bases removed from V and 3 bases from J, the gap between germline ends came to 16 bases. The CDR3, as DNA: TGCAGCGTTGTGGGACTGCCGTCTAACTACGAGCAGTACTTC. Translation gives CSVVGLPSNYEQYF.

This chain uses TRBV2 with TRBJ2-1; no clear D gene. Trimming cost V 7 bases and J 15 bases, with 7 bases left between them. The CDR3 extends over 8 amino acids. Germline loops: CDR1 SNHLY, CDR2 FYNNEI. In nucleotides, the CDR3 is TGTGCCAGCAACTCGGGGTTCTTC. Protein sequence: CASNSGFF.

The chain uses TRBV2 and TRBJ1-4; a weak D match, TRBD1 (5 bases). CDR1 is SNHLY, CDR2 FYNNEI, per germline. V was clipped by 2 bases and J by 8 bases, with 15 bases between them. There are 15 residues in the CDR3. DNA of the CDR3: TGTGCCAGCAGTGAATATCAGGGAAGGGAGGAAAAACTGTTTTTT. Translation gives CASSEYQGREEKLFF.

In its sample, this clonotype is medium-sized (0.01 to 0.1%). The chain combines TRBV29-1 with TRBJ2-3; D is uncertain. The CDR3 sequence is 13 residues long. V lost 4 bases to trimming and J lost 1 base, with 9 bases between them. Germline values: CDR1 SQVTM, CDR2 ANQGSEA. CDR3: CSVVLAGTDTQYF. The CDR3 DNA reads TGCAGCGTTGTCCTCGCGGGCACAGATACGCAGTATTTT.

This clonotype appeared many times. The J gene is TRBJ1-3, the V gene TRBV7-9; no clear D gene. The CDR3 covers 13 residues. Germline V gene sequence: CDR1 SEHNR, CDR2 FQNEAQ (reference sequence). Trimming cost V 5 bases and J 0 bases, with 5 bases left between them. CDR3 residues: CASSRSSGNTIYF. CDR3 DNA sequence: TGTGCCAGCAGCCGGAGCTCTGGAAACACCATATATTTT.

This clonotype was seen a handful of times. The J gene is TRBJ2-1, the V gene TRBV3-1, with 7 bases that match TRBD2. The length of the CDR3 is 17 residues. In germline, CDR1 is LGHDT, CDR2 YNNKEL (reference sequence). J lost 0 bases, V lost 1 base, and 6 bases had no gene match. The CDR3: CASSQVRGGYSYNEQFF. Here the CDR3 DNA reads TGTGCCAGCAGCCAAGTTCGCGGGGGTTACTCCTACAATGAGCAGTTCTTC.

This clonotype is classed as medium-sized. This chain links TRBV7-9 with TRBJ1-2; unclear D gene. V lost 1 base and J lost 7, with 7 bases in between. The CDR3 is 12 amino acids. Germline V gene sequence: CDR1 SEHNR, CDR2 FQNEAQ (reference sequence). CDR3 bases: TGTGCCAGCAGCTTAGTGGGTGGTGGCTACACCTTC. Its translation is CASSLVGGGYTF.

This clonotype was seen at least ten times. The J gene is TRBJ1-1, the V gene TRBV20-1, with 9 positions matching TRBD1. V shed 3 bases and J 7 bases; nucleotides not matched to a gene: 12. Germline-derived CDR1 and CDR2 are DFQATT and SNEGSKA (reference sequence). The CDR3 is 15 residues long. CDR3 bases: TGCAGTGCTAGCGTCTTTGGGACAGGGAACCTTGAAGCTTTCTTT. Residues: CSASVFGTGNLEAFF.

For this clonotype: The junction shows a germline mismatch at one end, possibly a read error. V is TRBV2 and J is TRBJ2-1, with TRBD1 matching 9 bases. The CDR3 is 14 amino acids. The germline V gene encodes CDR1 SNHLY and CDR2 FYNNEI. CDR3 loop: CASVGTGPYNEQSF. CDR3 nucleotides: TGTGCCAGCGTAGGGACAGGGCCCTACAATGAGCAGTCCTTC.